Each of the 23 T cell receptor beta chains below was sequenced from the same sample in a study of blood T cell repertoires in COVID-19. Assay used: immunoSEQ multiplex PCR; TCRdb lists only in-frame clones, some missing. The repertoire holds about 180,000 clones, with around 87% as singletons. The sequenced sample was peripheral blood. Receptors originate from a man between 60 and 70 years old with COVID-19, enrolled during active disease.

The chain recombines TRBV9 with TRBJ1-2; D unresolved. From germline, CDR1 is SGDLS and CDR2 YYNGEE. The ends were cut back, 0 bases at V and 2 bases at J, with 5 bases in the middle. This CDR3 has 13 amino acids. CDR3 in DNA: TGTGCCAGCAGCGTAGGAGAAAACTATGGCTACACCTTC. It codes for CASSVGENYGYTF.

V gene TRBV6-6 combines with J gene TRBJ2-3; weak D call: TRBD2 (5 bases). The CDR3 is 15 amino acids. CDR1 and CDR2 (germline): MNHNY, SVGAGI (reference sequence). V was pared by 6 bases and J by 0 bases, with 13 bases between. For the CDR3, the DNA is TGTGCCAGCAGCCGACTAATCCTCAGCACAGATACGCAGTATTTT. This sequence encodes CASSRLILSTDTQYF.

This clone appeared a few times. The rearrangement links TRBV14 to TRBJ2-3; no firm D call. Trimming removed 4 bases at V and 5 bases at J, with 7 bases between. CDR1 is SGHDN and CDR2 is FVKESK in the germline V gene. This CDR3 has 12 residues. The CDR3 DNA reads as TGTGCCAGCAGCCTCCTGCGAGATACGCAGTATTTT. Translating gives CASSLLRDTQYF.

The chain has TRBV23-1 and TRBJ2-7; 7 bases line up with TRBD1. TRBV23-1 is recorded as an ORF, its role being uncertain. V was clipped by 6 bases and J by 3 bases; unmatched bases: 14. This CDR3 comprises 16 residues. CDR3 residues: CASRPKGTAQGYEQYF. The DNA for the CDR3 is TGCGCCAGCAGGCCAAAAGGGACAGCGCAGGGCTACGAGCAGTACTTC.

This clone was observed a single time. The CDR3 region has the DNA TGTGCCAGCAGGATAGCGGGGGGCTCGGATACGCAGTATTTT. Its protein product is CASRIAGGSDTQYF. V and J are TRBV5-5 and TRBJ2-3, with TRBD2 matching 10 bases. V shed 5 bases, J shed 6 bases, and the junction held 6 bases outside the gene matches. Germline V gene data show CDR1 as SGHKS and CDR2 as YYEKEE (reference sequence). The CDR3 totals 14 residues. Together with reference TRBV5-5 and TRBJ2-3, the CDR3 gives the full variable domain: DAGVTQSPTHLIKTRGQQVTLRCSPISGHKSVSWYQQVLGQGPQFIFQYYEKEERGRGNFPDRFSARQFPNYSSELNVNALLLGDSALYLCASRIAGGSDTQYFGPGTRLTVL.

V usage is TRBV10-3 and J usage is TRBJ1-1; TRBD1 aligns across 11 bases. Germline V gives CDR1 ENHRY, CDR2 SYGVKD. J gave up 1 base and V 4 bases, and 8 bases lay outside the gene matches. This CDR3 region has 17 residues. The CDR3 region is CAISGFAGQGANTEAFF. The CDR3, as DNA: TGTGCCATCAGTGGCTTTGCAGGACAGGGGGCGAACACTGAAGCTTTCTTT.

The rearrangement links TRBV19 to TRBJ2-1, with D perhaps matching TRBD2 (5 bases). V lost 7 bases, J lost 1 base, and 11 bases lay in between. There are 14 residues in the CDR3. From germline, CDR1 is LNHDA and CDR2 SQIVND (reference sequence). The CDR3 nucleotides read TGTGCCAGTAAAGACGGGATATCCTACAATGAGCAGTTCTTC. Protein sequence: CASKDGISYNEQFF.

J is TRBJ1-6 and V is TRBV7-2, with TRBD1 matching 7 bases. Germline V gene sequence: CDR1 SGHTA, CDR2 FQGNSA. CDR3 length equals 19 residues. V dropped 0 bases and J dropped 9; count of bases not matched to a gene: 17. Here the CDR3 reads CASSLALMTGLSGTSPLHF. CDR3 DNA sequence: TGTGCCAGCAGCTTAGCGCTAATGACAGGGCTGAGTGGCACTTCACCCCTCCACTTT.

The chain is built from TRBV28 and TRBJ1-2; 7 nucleotides match TRBD1. This CDR3 is built from 18 residues. V lost 5 bases and J lost 7; bases outside the gene matches: 22. Germline CDR1 and CDR2: MDHEN and SYDVKM. The CDR3 is CASSTTGFDPYKVSGYTF. CDR3 nucleotides: TGTGCCAGCAGTACGACAGGGTTTGATCCATACAAGGTCTCTGGCTACACCTTC.

The chain has TRBV4-2 and TRBJ2-7; tentative D call: TRBD2 (7 bases). V lost 0 bases, J lost 7 bases, and 16 bases lay in between. The V gene's germline CDR1 is LGHNA and CDR2 YNFKEQ. The CDR3 has 15 residues. Here the CDR3 reads CASSQEPGVGGEQYF. CDR3 DNA sequence: TGTGCCAGCAGCCAAGAACCAGGGGTCGGGGGGGAGCAGTACTTC.

V gene TRBV19 combines with J gene TRBJ2-1; 8 bases fit TRBD2. Germline CDR1 and CDR2: LNHDA and SQIVND (reference sequence). V lost 11 bases to trimming and J lost 1 base; unmatched junction nucleotides: 13. This CDR3 has 16 residues. CDR3 loop: CACGGLFSWSYNEQFF. In DNA form, the CDR3 reads TGTGCCTGCGGGGGGCTGTTCTCATGGTCCTACAATGAGCAGTTCTTC.

The rearrangement uses TRBV27 and TRBJ1-6; 8 bases fit TRBD1. Germline V gene lookup returns CDR1 MNHEY and CDR2 SMNVEV (reference sequence). The CDR3 spans 15 residues. V trimming: 5 bases; J trimming: 6 bases; junction bases outside the gene matches: 6. In DNA, the CDR3 is TGTGCCAGCAGTGCGGACAGGGCGGGTAATTCACCCCTCCACTTT. Its protein is CASSADRAGNSPLHF.

The chain combines TRBV11-2 with TRBJ2-2; D not certain. Trimming removed 6 bases from V and 0 bases from J, with 5 bases in between. Germline CDR1 SGHAT, CDR2 FQNNGV. The CDR3 sequence is 13 residues long. This chain's CDR3 is CASSQTNTGELFF. CDR3 sequence (DNA): TGTGCCAGCAGTCAAACGAACACCGGGGAGCTGTTTTTT.

This clone was picked up one time. J is TRBJ1-1 and V is TRBV6-5; the D is unclear. This CDR3 region has 15 residues. Germline V gene lookup returns CDR1 MNHEY and CDR2 SVGAGI. With 6 bases removed from V and 1 base from J, the gap between germline ends came to 15 bases. The CDR3 loop is CASRSLQAPNTEAFF. The CDR3 DNA follows: TGTGCCAGCAGATCCCTCCAGGCCCCGAACACTGAAGCTTTCTTT.

This clone was counted only a few times. The chain combines TRBV18 with TRBJ1-4; D is undetermined. This CDR3 comprises 16 residues. V lost 1 base, J lost 5 bases, and 14 bases lay in between. Germline CDR1 is KGHSH and CDR2 is LQKENI. The CDR3 spells CASSPLVRYPNEKLFF. For the CDR3, the DNA is TGTGCCAGCTCACCACTGGTGAGGTATCCAAATGAAAAACTGTTTTTT. The entire variable domain, with the rest obtained from reference TRBV18 and TRBJ1-4, is as follows: NAGVMQNPRHLVRRRGQEARLRCSPMKGHSHVYWYRQLPEEGLKFMVYLQKENIIDESGMPKERFSAEFPKEGPSILRIQQVVRGDSAAYFCASSPLVRYPNEKLFFGSGTQLSVL.

The table lists this clone with a few counts. This chain links TRBV7-9 with TRBJ2-7; D possibly corresponds to TRBD1 (6 bases). The germline V gene encodes CDR1 SEHNR and CDR2 FQNEAQ (reference sequence). This CDR3 region has 14 residues. The V end lost 4 bases, the J end lost 2 bases, and 12 bases lay between the germline ends. Here the CDR3 DNA reads TGTGCCAGCAGCTCCTGGACAGAGACCTACGAGCAGTACTTC. Its protein product is CASSSWTETYEQYF.

The rearrangement joins TRBV7-3 to TRBJ2-3; 7 positions match TRBD2. Per the germline V gene, CDR1 is SGHTA and CDR2 is FQGTGA. This CDR3 comprises 15 residues. The junction had 11 bases not matched to a gene; V was cut back by 5 bases and J by 6 bases. Here the CDR3 reads CASSQRLAIGDTQYF. CDR3 in DNA: TGTGCCAGCAGCCAACGACTAGCTATAGGGGATACGCAGTATTTT.

This clone was recorded a few times. The gene calls are TRBV7-2 and TRBJ1-2, with no clear D. The V and J ends lost 5 bases and 2 bases respectively, with 12 bases between them. CDR3 size: 14 residues. The V gene's germline CDR1 is SGHTA and CDR2 FQGNSA. CDR3 sequence: CASSPLRQNYGYTF. The CDR3 DNA sequence: TGTGCCAGCAGCCCCCTGAGGCAGAACTATGGCTACACCTTC.

The chain employs TRBV6-2 or TRBV6-3 and TRBJ1-1; 7 bases line up with TRBD1. Germline lookup yields CDR1 MNHEY and CDR2 SVGEGT. This CDR3 has 15 residues. V was clipped by 6 bases and J by 2 bases; unmatched bases: 9. The CDR3 DNA sequence: TGTGCCAGCAGCCAACTCAGGGGGTTAAACACTGAAGCTTTCTTT. Amino acids: CASSQLRGLNTEAFF.

In regard to this clone: At one of its ends the junction is not consistent with the germline gene, which may arise from a read error. The chain carries TRBV7-9 and TRBJ1-2; 10 positions agree with TRBD1. CDR1 and CDR2 from the germline V gene are SEHNR and FQNEAQ (reference sequence). The CDR3 sequence is 14 residues long. The CDR3 DNA is TGTGCCGGCAGCCGGGACAGGGGTTGGACGGGCTACACCTTC. Protein sequence: CAGSRDRGWTGYTF.

This clone appeared once. The chain is built from TRBV19 and TRBJ2-3; D might be TRBD2 (5 bases). The germline V gene has CDR1 LNHDA and CDR2 SQIVND (reference sequence). Trimming left V 6 bases short and J 0 bases short, with 16 bases between. The length of the CDR3 is 16 residues. CDR3 protein: CASSRGAQSSTDTQYF. In nucleotides, the CDR3 is TGTGCCAGTAGCCGGGGAGCCCAATCTAGCACAGATACGCAGTATTTT.

This clone was detected once. The J gene is TRBJ2-2, the V gene TRBV11-3; D possibly corresponds to TRBD2 (5 bases). The CDR3 runs 16 residues. Trimming removed 2 bases from V and 3 bases from J, with 13 bases in between. Germline CDR1 reads SGHNT; CDR2 reads YENEEA. CDR3 region: CASSLSGKTYTGELFF. For the CDR3, the DNA is TGTGCCAGCAGCTTAAGCGGCAAAACCTACACCGGGGAGCTGTTTTTT.

The chain is built from TRBV2 and TRBJ2-7; the D gene is possibly TRBD2 (6 bases). V was clipped by 4 bases and J by 2 bases, with 12 bases between them. The CDR3 loop spans 14 amino acids. CDR1 and CDR2 from the germline V gene are SNHLY and FYNNEI. The CDR3 loop reads CASSAGRGPYEQYF. The DNA for the CDR3 is TGTGCCAGCAGTGCCGGGCGGGGCCCCTACGAGCAGTACTTC.